This T cell receptor (beta chain) was identified in a study of shared clonotypes between healthy human individuals. This CDR3 is 16 amino acids long. Germline assignment: CDR1 SGDLS and CDR2 YYNGEE. Between the trimmed V and J ends, which lost 0 bases and 5 bases, there was a span of 18 bases. An approximately 210 ng quantity of DNA, tens of thousands of T cell genomes, went into the sorted-subset replicate PCRs. Clones were read by immunoSEQ multiplex PCR, and TCRdb kept only the in-frame ones, dropping some. The table includes 2 million to 2.5 million clones, less than 95% detected once. Specimen: naive CD4+ T cells from PBMCs. The subset here: CD45RA+ positively selected. The receptor was derived from a man aged 18-30 years in good health. Some clones in this sample may be carry-over from other donors' samples. This chain uses TRBV9 with TRBJ2-7; D remains ambiguous. The CDR3 region is CASSVGILGFGHEQYF. CDR3 DNA sequence: TGTGCCAGCAGCGTAGGGATCCTGGGATTCGGGCACGAGCAGTACTTC.